The next 17 T cell receptor beta chains were all read from a single sample in a study of cytomegalovirus exposure and HLA in healthy donors. Researchers ran the PCR with 60 Vbeta and 13 Jbeta primers. Produced via immunoSEQ multiplex PCR; TCRdb's table is partial and in-frame only. The table counts around 70,000 clones; 3% to 4% lies in the top ten. The sample taken for sequencing was PBMCs. The receptor set was obtained from a female donor in good health and CMV-seropositive.

V usage is TRBV7-9 and J usage is TRBJ1-1; possible D gene TRBD1, 6 bases. The CDR3 spans 13 residues. V was pared by 2 bases and J by 4 bases, with 8 bases between. Germline V gives CDR1 SEHNR, CDR2 FQNEAQ (reference sequence). The CDR3 reads CASSLLQGTEAFF. The CDR3 DNA reads TGTGCCAGCAGCTTACTACAGGGCACTGAAGCTTTCTTT.

The J gene is TRBJ1-6, the V gene TRBV19; D not resolved. This CDR3 comprises 13 residues. The germline V and J ends were trimmed by 5 bases and 8 bases, with 10 bases remaining between them. Germline CDR1 and CDR2: LNHDA and SQIVND (reference sequence). CDR3 amino acids: CASSLDGDSPLHF. In nucleotides, the CDR3 is TGTGCCAGTAGTCTGGACGGGGATTCACCCCTCCACTTT. The full variable domain, rest sourced from reference TRBV19 and TRBJ1-6, is DGGITQSPKYLFRKEGQNVTLSCEQNLNHDAMYWYRQDPGQGLRLIYYSQIVNDFQKGDIAEGYSVSREKKESFPLTVTSAQKNPTAFYLCASSLDGDSPLHFGNGTRLTVT.

The chain uses TRBV13 and TRBJ1-2; TRBD1 might be the D (6 bases). Germline V gene sequence: CDR1 PRHDT, CDR2 FYEKMQ (reference sequence). Trimming pared 0 bases from V and 6 bases from J, leaving 14 bases between. The CDR3 has 15 amino acids. The CDR3, as DNA: TGTGCCAGCAGCTTAGGCCTCGGCAGGGGAGATGGCTACACCTTC. Its protein product is CASSLGLGRGDGYTF.

The chain joins TRBV19 to TRBJ1-1; 7 bases match TRBD1. Germline CDR1 LNHDA, CDR2 SQIVND (reference sequence). The V and J ends lost 0 bases and 1 base, in that order; junction bases with no gene match: 2. The CDR3 has 15 amino acids. CDR3 sequence (DNA): TGTGCCAGTAGTATAGAACAGGGGCAGAACACTGAAGCTTTCTTT. Residues: CASSIEQGQNTEAFF.

This chain links TRBV28 with TRBJ1-2; D not resolved. This CDR3 is built from 13 residues. V lost 7 bases to trimming and J lost 8 bases, with 17 bases between them. Germline V gene data show CDR1 as MDHEN and CDR2 as SYDVKM. Here the CDR3 reads CASTANPPRGYTF. The CDR3 DNA follows: TGTGCCAGCACGGCCAACCCGCCTAGAGGCTACACCTTC.

The chain combines TRBV7-9 with TRBJ2-7; 8 bases map to TRBD2. V was pared by 5 bases and J by 3 bases, with 9 bases of the junction left unmatched. CDR3 length: 15 amino acids. Germline CDR1 and CDR2: SEHNR and FQNEAQ (reference sequence). This CDR3 is CASSQTGLENYEQYF. As DNA, the CDR3 is TGTGCCAGCAGCCAGACGGGACTAGAAAACTACGAGCAGTACTTC.

The rearrangement links TRBV7-8 to TRBJ1-2, with D perhaps matching TRBD1 (5 bases). Germline values: CDR1 SGHVS, CDR2 FQNEAQ. Trimming removed 1 base from V and 2 bases from J, with 5 bases in between. The CDR3 length is 13 residues. DNA of the CDR3: TGTGCCAGCAGCTTAGGGACAAACTATGGCTACACCTTC. Encoded protein: CASSLGTNYGYTF.

The CDR3 here is CASSLARGDNEKLFF. The CDR3 bases are TGCGCCAGCAGTCTTGCCAGGGGAGACAATGAAAAACTGTTTTTT. The genes are TRBV23-1 and TRBJ1-4, with a possible D match to TRBD1 (6 bases). TRBV23-1 is an open reading frame whose function is uncertain. This CDR3 region has 15 residues. The V end lost 4 bases, the J end lost 5 bases, and 14 bases lay between the germline ends.

About this clone itself: One junction end disagrees with the germline gene, perhaps due to a read error. Different DNA sequences within this sample yield the same CDR3. CDR3 DNA: TGTGCCAGCAGTTACCGACAAGATAATTCACCCCTACACTTT. As protein: CASSYRQDNSPLHF. This sequence joins TRBV7-3 and TRBJ1-6; unclear D gene. Germline CDR1 is SGHTA and CDR2 is FQGTGA. The CDR3 has 14 residues. The full variable domain, its missing parts supplied by reference TRBV7-3 and TRBJ1-6, is GAGVSQTPSNKVTEKGKYVELRCDPISGHTALYWYRQSLGQGPEFLIYFQGTGAADDSGLPNDRFFAVRPEGSVSTLKIQRTERGDSAVYLCASSYRQDNSPLHFGNGTRLTVT.

CDR3 residues: CASSLDGRGGQPQHF. Written as DNA, the CDR3 is TGCGCCAGCAGCTTGGACGGTAGGGGAGGCCAGCCCCAGCATTTT. The chain combines TRBV5-1 with TRBJ1-5, with D perhaps matching TRBD1 (5 bases). Germline CDR1 reads SGHRS; CDR2 reads YFSETQ. The CDR3 loop spans 15 amino acids. Between the trimmed V and J ends, which lost 0 bases and 7 bases, there was a span of 14 bases.

The chain is built from TRBV29-1 and TRBJ2-7; D possibly corresponds to TRBD1 (6 bases). The germline V gene has CDR1 SQVTM and CDR2 ANQGSEA. The germline V and J ends were trimmed by 4 bases and 6 bases, with 16 bases remaining between them. This CDR3 has 13 amino acids. CDR3 in amino acids: CSVVTRGLREQYF. Here the CDR3 DNA reads TGCAGCGTTGTCACCAGGGGCTTACGCGAGCAGTACTTC.

V gene TRBV6-6 combines with J gene TRBJ1-5, with no clear D. Per germline, CDR1 MNHNY and CDR2 SVGAGI (reference sequence). V was shortened by 6 bases and J by 2 bases, with 11 bases between the two germline ends. The CDR3 contains 14 residues. CDR3 residues: CASRERVGNQPQHF. The CDR3 region has the DNA TGTGCCAGCAGGGAGAGGGTCGGCAATCAGCCCCAGCATTTT.

V gene TRBV27 combines with J gene TRBJ1-2; 7 bases align to TRBD1. This CDR3 has 13 amino acids. The V segment lost 6 bases and the J segment 4 bases; nucleotides outside the gene matches: 5. CDR1 is MNHEY and CDR2 is SMNVEV in the germline V gene (reference sequence). As DNA, the CDR3 is TGTGCCAGCAGGCGGACAGGTGGCTATGGCTACACCTTC. Protein sequence: CASRRTGGYGYTF.

The rearrangement joins TRBV7-2 to TRBJ1-5, with no clear D. Germline V gives CDR1 SGHTA, CDR2 FQGNSA. The CDR3 runs 15 residues. The ends were cut back, 2 bases at V and 3 bases at J, with 11 bases in the middle. The CDR3 loop reads CASSLRAGPNQPQHF. CDR3 nucleotides: TGTGCCAGCAGCTTAAGAGCTGGGCCCAATCAGCCCCAGCATTTT.

V gene TRBV6-4 combines with J gene TRBJ2-2; 11 positions match TRBD2. Losses at the gene ends were 6 bases for V and 3 bases for J; bases not matched to a gene: 0. Germline CDR1 MRHNA, CDR2 SNTAGT. This CDR3 is 14 amino acids long. This CDR3 reads CASRLAGDTGELFF. CDR3 DNA sequence: TGTGCCAGCAGACTAGCGGGAGACACCGGGGAGCTGTTTTTT.

The rearrangement uses TRBV2 and TRBJ1-2; maybe TRBD1 (5 bases). The CDR3 sequence is 13 residues long. V shed 3 bases and J shed 8 bases, with 13 bases lying between them. Germline assignment: CDR1 SNHLY and CDR2 FYNNEI. In DNA form, the CDR3 reads TGTGCCAGCAGTGAGGCCAGGGTAGACGGCTACACCTTC. It encodes CASSEARVDGYTF.

V usage is TRBV6-6 and J usage is TRBJ1-1; no clear D gene. From germline, CDR1 is MNHNY and CDR2 SVGAGI (reference sequence). The CDR3 runs to 14 residues. Trimming stripped 6 bases from V and 3 bases from J, with 14 bases between. The DNA of the CDR3 is TGTGCCAGCAGACCCCTTTCGAGGGACACTGAAGCTTTCTTT. It specifies CASRPLSRDTEAFF.